Below are 26 T cell receptor beta chains sequenced from a single sample in a study of preoperative IRX-2 immunotherapy in early breast cancer. Generated by immunoSEQ multiplex PCR, the TCRdb table keeps only in-frame clones and is missing some. The sample yields 40,000 to 50,000 clones, around 77% seen once. The treatment: preoperative locoregional IRX-2 cytokine immunotherapy. This sample comprised tumor tissue, obtained after IRX-2 immunotherapy. Receptor source: a human donor with breast cancer.

V and J are TRBV10-2 and TRBJ1-1, with D perhaps TRBD1 (6 bases). This CDR3 comprises 14 residues. The germline V gene has CDR1 WSHSY and CDR2 SAAADI. The V end was cut by 2 bases, the J end by 4 bases, with 11 bases between. CDR3 residues: CASSETGPSTEAFF. For the CDR3, the DNA is TGCGCCAGCAGTGAGACAGGGCCGAGCACTGAAGCTTTCTTT.

CDR3 residues: CASSLLTGGGYGYTF. Written as DNA, the CDR3 is TGCGCCAGCAGCTTGCTCACAGGGGGCGGCTATGGCTACACCTTC. The chain uses TRBV5-1 and TRBJ1-2; 9 bases agree with TRBD1. CDR1 and CDR2 from the germline V gene are SGHRS and YFSETQ. V shed 1 base and J 4 bases; nucleotides not matched to a gene: 5. The CDR3 extends over 15 amino acids.

V gene TRBV7-8 combines with J gene TRBJ2-1, with TRBD1 as a possible D gene (6 bases). The CDR3 spans 15 residues. The V end lost 3 bases, the J end lost 4 bases, and 13 bases lay between the germline ends. Germline V gene lookup returns CDR1 SGHVS and CDR2 FQNEAQ. The CDR3 DNA is TGTGCCAGCAGCTTGGATGGGGGCACGTACAATGAGCAGTTCTTC. This codes for CASSLDGGTYNEQFF.

This rearrangement joins TRBV30 to TRBJ1-1; maybe TRBD1 (5 bases). V was pared by 0 bases and J by 4 bases, with 12 bases between. Germline V gives CDR1 GTSNPN, CDR2 SVGIG (reference sequence). The CDR3 totals 14 residues. The CDR3 DNA reads as TGTGCCTGGAGTGTCGGGGGAACAAGCACTGAAGCTTTCTTT. It specifies CAWSVGGTSTEAFF.

This chain connects TRBV30 to TRBJ2-7, with no clear D. This CDR3 region has 12 residues. CDR1 is GTSNPN, CDR2 SVGIG, per germline (reference sequence). V dropped 3 bases and J dropped 5 bases, with 11 bases sitting between them. The CDR3 region has the DNA TGTGCCTGGAGACCCCACCTCCACGAGCAGTACTTC. Amino acid sequence: CAWRPHLHEQYF. Drawing the rest from reference TRBV30 and TRBJ2-7, the complete variable domain is SQTIHQWPATLVQPVGSPLSLECTVEGTSNPNLYWYRQAAGRGLQLLFYSVGIGQISSEVPQNLSASRPQDRQFILSSKKLLLSDSGFYLCAWRPHLHEQYFGPGTRLTVT.

The gene calls are TRBV29-1 and TRBJ2-1, with D possibly matching TRBD1 (6 bases). V was clipped by 6 bases and J by 6 bases, with 21 bases between them. The CDR3 is 15 residues long. Germline loops: CDR1 SQVTM, CDR2 ANQGSEA. The CDR3 bases are TGCAGCGTATCGCAACAGGGACCACCGTTCAATGAGCAGTTCTTC. Translating it yields CSVSQQGPPFNEQFF.

The chain uses TRBV18 and TRBJ1-6; D is unclear. V was clipped by 3 bases and J by 6 bases, with 6 bases between them. This CDR3 is built from 13 residues. The germline CDR1 and CDR2 sequences are KGHSH and LQKENI. The CDR3 loop reads CASSPGLNSPLHF. The CDR3 DNA is TGTGCCAGCTCACCCGGCCTTAATTCACCCCTCCACTTT.

This rearrangement joins TRBV30 to TRBJ1-4; D gene ambiguous. Trimming removed 8 bases from V and 5 bases from J, with 15 bases in between. The CDR3 is made up of 13 amino acids. Germline V CDR1 and CDR2: GTSNPN, SVGIG (reference sequence). CDR3 bases: TGTGCCAGCAGCTTCGAGCTAAATGAAAAACTGTTTTTT. Amino acids: CASSFELNEKLFF.

This chain links TRBV18 with TRBJ1-3; D is undetermined. Germline V gives CDR1 KGHSH, CDR2 LQKENI. The V end was cut by 3 bases, the J end by 8 bases, with 14 bases between. The CDR3 is 14 amino acids. This chain's CDR3 is CASSPPGIGDTIYF. CDR3 DNA sequence: TGTGCCAGCTCACCGCCTGGAATAGGAGACACCATATATTTT. The variable domain in full, with the rest retrieved from reference TRBV18 and TRBJ1-3, is NAGVMQNPRHLVRRRGQEARLRCSPMKGHSHVYWYRQLPEEGLKFMVYLQKENIIDESGMPKERFSAEFPKEGPSILRIQQVVRGDSAAYFCASSPPGIGDTIYFGEGSWLTVV.

This clone was seen only a few times. The chain carries TRBV2 and TRBJ1-6; 9 bases are shared with TRBD1. V shed 7 bases and J 9 bases; nucleotides not matched to a gene: 7. The CDR3 has 14 residues. From germline, CDR1 is SNHLY and CDR2 FYNNEI. CDR3 residues: CASNGGQGTSPLHF. The CDR3 region has the DNA TGTGCCAGCAATGGGGGACAGGGAACTTCACCCCTCCACTTT.

This clone was detected a few times. The V gene is TRBV19, the J gene TRBJ2-7; 9 bases match TRBD1. V gave up 3 bases and J gave up 6 bases; unmatched junction bases: 9. Germline values: CDR1 LNHDA, CDR2 SQIVND (reference sequence). The CDR3 runs to 15 residues. The CDR3 protein is CASSIRTGVQFEQYF. The CDR3 DNA reads TGTGCCAGTAGTATTAGGACAGGGGTCCAATTCGAGCAGTACTTC.

V and J are TRBV6-8 and TRBJ2-5, with a possible D match to TRBD2 (5 bases). The ends were cut back, 5 bases at V and 5 bases at J, with 15 bases in the middle. Germline-derived CDR1 and CDR2 are MNHGY and SAAAGT. The CDR3 totals 14 residues. Written as DNA, the CDR3 is TGTGCCAGCAGTAAACTAGTGTCCGGTGAGACCCAGTACTTC. Translating it yields CASSKLVSGETQYF.

This chain connects TRBV14 to TRBJ1-5; 9 bases are a match to TRBD1. CDR3 length: 13 amino acids. Germline V gives CDR1 SGHDN, CDR2 FVKESK. J gave up 5 bases and V 4 bases, and 0 bases lay outside the gene matches. This chain's CDR3 is CASSRTGDQPQHF. The CDR3 coding sequence is TGTGCCAGCAGCCGGACAGGGGATCAGCCCCAGCATTTT.

V and J are TRBV6-8 and TRBJ2-7, with D uncertain. The CDR3 consists of 13 residues. Trimming took off 8 bases at V and 6 bases at J, with 17 bases between the two ends. Germline values: CDR1 MNHGY, CDR2 SAAAGT. The CDR3 coding sequence is TGTGCCAGCGCTCGGACGCAGTTGTCCGAGCAGTACTTC. This encodes CASARTQLSEQYF.

V usage is TRBV28 and J usage is TRBJ2-6; D not certain. Trimming took 7 bases from V and 0 from J, leaving 13 bases between them. Germline V gene data show CDR1 as MDHEN and CDR2 as SYDVKM. The CDR3 loop spans 16 amino acids. CDR3 in DNA: TGTGCCAGCACCACGGCCTTCCTCTCTGGGGCCAACGTCCTGACTTTC. Translation gives CASTTAFLSGANVLTF.

The genes are TRBV12-5 and TRBJ2-7, with 10 nucleotides matching TRBD2. There are 11 residues in the CDR3. Germline V lookup: CDR1 LGHNT, CDR2 FRNRAP. In nucleotides, the CDR3 is TGTGCCAGCGGGGGGGCTTACGAGCAGTACTTC. Amino acids: CASGGAYEQYF. Based on the CDR3 plus reference TRBV12-5 and TRBJ2-7, the full variable domain is DARVTQTPRHKVTEMGQEVTMRCQPILGHNTVFWYRQTMMQGLELLAYFRNRAPLDDSGMPKDRFSAEMPDATLATLKIQPSEPRDSAVYFCASGGAYEQYFGPGTRLTVT.

This clone is medium-sized within its sample. The chain combines TRBV11-3 with TRBJ2-7, with 7 bases lining up with TRBD1. The CDR3 consists of 14 residues. Looked up from germline, CDR1 is SGHNT and CDR2 is YENEEA. V gave up 5 bases and J gave up 0 bases; unmatched junction bases: 4. CDR3 sequence: CASSTRQGSYEQYF. The CDR3 DNA is TGTGCCAGCAGCACCAGACAGGGCTCCTACGAGCAGTACTTC.

The rearrangement links TRBV7-1 to TRBJ1-4; D is unresolved. TRBV7-1 is given ORF status, its function remaining uncertain. The CDR3 runs 13 residues. The V end was cut by 6 bases, the J end by 7 bases, with 12 bases between. The CDR3 loop is CASSWVSGEKLFF. In DNA, the CDR3 is TGTGCCAGCAGTTGGGTCTCGGGTGAAAAACTGTTTTTT.

The rearrangement links TRBV10-2 to TRBJ2-2; D perhaps matches TRBD2 (6 bases). V was shortened by 2 bases and J by 1 base, with 11 bases between the two germline ends. CDR1 WSHSY and CDR2 SAAADI come from the germline V gene. The CDR3 extends over 16 amino acids. The CDR3 region is CASSERRDWNTGELFF. CDR3 DNA: TGCGCCAGCAGTGAGAGGCGGGATTGGAACACCGGGGAGCTGTTTTTT.

The CDR3 coding sequence is TGTGCCAGCAGCTTAGCATTAGGGGCAGGGCAGCCCCAGCATTTT. Its protein is CASSLALGAGQPQHF. The rearrangement uses TRBV7-6 and TRBJ1-5; D is possibly TRBD1 (5 bases). V gave up 0 bases and J gave up 7 bases, with 13 bases separating them. Germline assignment: CDR1 SGHVS and CDR2 FNYEAQ. The CDR3 has 15 amino acids.

The chain couples TRBV10-1 to TRBJ2-1; D might be TRBD1 (5 bases). Germline-derived CDR1 and CDR2 are WNHNN and SYGVQD (reference sequence). The CDR3 runs 13 residues. V was trimmed by 3 bases and J by 4 bases, leaving 7 bases between them. CDR3 loop: CASSEGEYNEQFF. Here the CDR3 DNA reads TGCGCCAGCAGTGAAGGGGAATACAATGAGCAGTTCTTC.

CDR3 coding DNA: TGCGCCAGCACCGATCTGGAGTTCTCCACCGGGGAGCTGTTTTTT. It translates to CASTDLEFSTGELFF. The chain has TRBV5-1 and TRBJ2-2; unclear D gene. The CDR3 totals 15 residues. Deletions cut 6 bases from V and 4 bases from J, with 16 bases between. Germline loops: CDR1 SGHRS, CDR2 YFSETQ.

This clone showed up just a few times. The V gene is TRBV11-3, the J gene TRBJ1-4; TRBD1 matches at 10 bases. The junction had 9 bases not matched to a gene; V was cut back by 6 bases and J by 8 bases. This CDR3 spans 15 amino acids. Per germline, CDR1 SGHNT and CDR2 YENEEA. CDR3 nucleotide sequence: TGTGCCAGCAGTAAGGGACAGGGGTCTTGGGAAAAACTGTTTTTT. This codes for CASSKGQGSWEKLFF.

The genes are TRBV5-1 and TRBJ2-5, with 10 positions matching TRBD2. CDR3 length: 15 amino acids. V lost 4 bases, J lost 4 bases, and 7 bases stayed unmatched. Germline CDR1 reads SGHRS; CDR2 reads YFSETQ. CDR3 residues: CASSLNLAGVETQYF. CDR3 nucleotide sequence: TGCGCCAGCAGCCTCAACCTAGCGGGGGTAGAGACCCAGTACTTC.

This chain links TRBV7-4 with TRBJ2-1; D unclear. Germline V gene sequence: CDR1 SGHVT, CDR2 SQSDAQ. The ends were cut back, 3 bases at V and 9 bases at J, with 15 bases in the middle. The CDR3 is 14 residues long. CDR3 protein: CASSFGLPRSEQFF. The CDR3 nucleotides read TGTGCCAGCAGCTTTGGGTTACCCCGGTCTGAGCAGTTCTTC.

This clone showed up just a few times. The chain is built from TRBV18 and TRBJ1-5, with TRBD1 as a possible D gene (5 bases). V was clipped by 2 bases and J by 0 bases, with 8 bases between them. The CDR3 length is 15 residues. Germline V gives CDR1 KGHSH, CDR2 LQKENI. CDR3 nucleotide sequence: TGTGCCAGCTCACCAACCGACAGTAGCAATCAGCCCCAGCATTTT. It encodes CASSPTDSSNQPQHF.